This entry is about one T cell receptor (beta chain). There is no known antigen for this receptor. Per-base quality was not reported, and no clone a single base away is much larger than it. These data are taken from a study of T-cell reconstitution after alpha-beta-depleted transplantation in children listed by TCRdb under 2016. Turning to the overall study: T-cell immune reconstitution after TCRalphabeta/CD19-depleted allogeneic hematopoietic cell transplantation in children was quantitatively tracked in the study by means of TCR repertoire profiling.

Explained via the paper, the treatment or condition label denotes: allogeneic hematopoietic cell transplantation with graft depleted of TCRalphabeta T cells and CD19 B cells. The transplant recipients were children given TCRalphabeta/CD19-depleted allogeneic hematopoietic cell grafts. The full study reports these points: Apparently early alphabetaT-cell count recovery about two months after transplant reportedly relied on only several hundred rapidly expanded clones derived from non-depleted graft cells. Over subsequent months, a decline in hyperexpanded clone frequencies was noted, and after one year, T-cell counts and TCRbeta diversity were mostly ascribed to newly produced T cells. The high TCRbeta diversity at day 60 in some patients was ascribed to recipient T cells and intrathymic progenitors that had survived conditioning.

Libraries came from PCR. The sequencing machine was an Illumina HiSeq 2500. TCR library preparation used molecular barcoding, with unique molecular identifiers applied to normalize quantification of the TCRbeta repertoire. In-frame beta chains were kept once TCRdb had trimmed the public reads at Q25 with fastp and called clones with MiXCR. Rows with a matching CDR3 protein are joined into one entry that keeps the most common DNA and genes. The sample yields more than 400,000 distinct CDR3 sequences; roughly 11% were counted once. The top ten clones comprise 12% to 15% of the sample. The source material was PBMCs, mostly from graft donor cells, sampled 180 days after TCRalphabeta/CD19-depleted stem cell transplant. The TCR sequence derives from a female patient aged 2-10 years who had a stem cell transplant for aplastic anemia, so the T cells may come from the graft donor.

This receptor has the CDR3 CASSLVGIRETQYF. At the DNA level, the sequence is TGTGCCAGCAGCTTGGTGGGGATCAGGGAGACCCAGTACTTC. The rearranged segments are TRBV5-4 and TRBJ2-5, with no confidently assigned D gene. Cut back by 0 bases and 5 bases, the V and J ends lie 11 bases apart. The CDR3 numbers 14 residues from cysteine through phenylalanine. Solely the CDR3 DNA is kept, with 42 bases framed from the first base. From the germline V gene (reference sequence), CDR1 is SGHNT and CDR2 is YYREEE.